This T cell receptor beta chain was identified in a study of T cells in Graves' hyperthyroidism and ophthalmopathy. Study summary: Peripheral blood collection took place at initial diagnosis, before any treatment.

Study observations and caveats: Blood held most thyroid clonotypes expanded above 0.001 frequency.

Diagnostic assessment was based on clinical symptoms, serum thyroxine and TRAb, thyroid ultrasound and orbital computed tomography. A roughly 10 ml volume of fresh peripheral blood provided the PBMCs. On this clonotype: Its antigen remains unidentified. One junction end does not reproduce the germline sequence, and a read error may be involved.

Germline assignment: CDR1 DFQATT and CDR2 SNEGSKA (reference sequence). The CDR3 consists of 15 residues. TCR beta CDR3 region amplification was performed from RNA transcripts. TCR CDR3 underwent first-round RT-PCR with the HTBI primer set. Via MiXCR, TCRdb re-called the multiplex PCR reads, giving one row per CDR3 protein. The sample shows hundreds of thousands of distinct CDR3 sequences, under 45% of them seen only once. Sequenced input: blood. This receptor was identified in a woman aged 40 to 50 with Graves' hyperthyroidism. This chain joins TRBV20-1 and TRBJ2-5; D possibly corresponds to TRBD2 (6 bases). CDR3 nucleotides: TGCAGTGGTAGAGATACCGGGGGAAGGGAAGAGACCCAGTACTTC. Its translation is CSGRDTGGREETQYF.